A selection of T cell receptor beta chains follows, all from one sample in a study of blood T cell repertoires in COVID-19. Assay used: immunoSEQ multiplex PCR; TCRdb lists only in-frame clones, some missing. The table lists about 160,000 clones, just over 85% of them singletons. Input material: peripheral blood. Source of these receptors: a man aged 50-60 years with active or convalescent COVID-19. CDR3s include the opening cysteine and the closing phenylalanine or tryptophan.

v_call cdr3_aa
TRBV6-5 CASSSRTGSYGYTF
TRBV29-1 CSVDDRGTDTQYF
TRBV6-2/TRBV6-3 CASSPLQQGYEQYF
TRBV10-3 CAISESGREETQYF
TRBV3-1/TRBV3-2 CASSQTGRRNQPQHF
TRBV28 CASNRQGQETQYF
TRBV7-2 CASSQGDTSIQYF
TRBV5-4 CASSLEGRDRGYTF
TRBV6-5 CASRATGLYGYTF
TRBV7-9 CASSFEGAYQPQHF
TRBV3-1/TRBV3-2 CASSQGGGGPQPQHF
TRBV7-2 CASSHPESPLHF
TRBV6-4 CASSPDRSNQPQHF
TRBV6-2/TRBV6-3 CASSYSSGSPQETQYF
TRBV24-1 CATSGPGYDEQFF
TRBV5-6 CASSLSAGGINQPQHF
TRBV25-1 CASSEPGVDYGYTF
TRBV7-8 CASSSTGKSGYTF
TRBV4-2 CASSRDYRGNEQFF
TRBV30 CAWSHSSDTQYF
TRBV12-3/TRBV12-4 CASSLQGYGYTF
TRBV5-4 CASSGGNYNNEKLFF
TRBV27 CASSIRGTTPRYEQYF
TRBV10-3 CATLAGRAYQTQYF
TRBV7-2 CASSFLGGTEAFF
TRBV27 CASCLKGAPCGYTF
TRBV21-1 CASSKATGGGYSPLHF
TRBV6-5 CASSDRGLNSPLHF
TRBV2 CASSAQTDNTGELFF
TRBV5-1 CASSPDRGFQYF
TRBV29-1 CSVQQGSSGNTIYF
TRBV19 CASRRTGWSAFF
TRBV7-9 CASSLGSGATEQYF
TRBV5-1 CASSLDTSGNTIYF
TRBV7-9 CASSLGFGLALDEQFF
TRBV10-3 CAIKKGGTDTQYF
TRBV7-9 CASSFGTLNTGELFF
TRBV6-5 CASSSAGAESEKLFF
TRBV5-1 CASTLQGGNTEAFF
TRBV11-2 CASSGGSGNTIYF
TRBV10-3 CAISVTENYEQYF
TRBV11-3 CASSPSEISGNTIYF
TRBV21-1 CASRDLLIGDTEAFF
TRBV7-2 CASSPPRASGEHEQFF
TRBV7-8 CASSLTRGRGNYGYTF
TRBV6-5 CASSYSSGGYNEQFF
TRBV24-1 CATSDQSQGTFTGEQFF
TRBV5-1 CASSLGGEGGEQFF
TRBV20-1 CSASYRGLNYGYTF
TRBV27 CASSTNYRGPGEQYF
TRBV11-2 CASSLGGLAHTDTQYF
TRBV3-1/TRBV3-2 CASSQAQGTTEAFF
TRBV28 CASSLRPGGDGYTF
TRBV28 CASSLGGAAYEQYF